The T cell receptor beta chain under discussion was sequenced for a study of spatial heterogeneity in lung cancer. Study-wide context: Detected beta-chain sequences consistently exceeded alpha-chain sequences. Points from the study as a whole: Whereas they appeared in blood less at follow-up, ubiquitous expanded tumor TCRs appeared there more at resection.

All TCR cDNA molecules were individually tagged with a unique molecular identifier. TCRdb reanalysed the 5' RACE reads using MiXCR and keeps one entry per CDR3 protein. The repertoire holds more than 9,000 distinct CDR3 sequences, with 8.6% as singletons. Time point here: sample taken at primary tumor resection. Sequencing was performed on whole RNA extracted from tumor and nontumor lung tissue, or from frozen PBMC, and the material was left unsorted. Samples were obtained from around 73 donors, all untreated early-stage non-small cell lung cancer patients. From germline, CDR1 is DFQATT and CDR2 SNEGSKA (reference sequence). CDR3 length: 18 residues. V trimming: 0 bases; J trimming: 4 bases; junction bases outside the gene matches: 14. This clonotype is termed medium-sized (0.01 to 0.1%). Antigen specificity is unknown.

The material was PBMCs, obtained at surgery. The chain has TRBV20-1 and TRBJ2-1; 8 positions agree with TRBD2. The sequence was collected from a male donor with early-stage non-small cell lung cancer. The CDR3 nucleotides read TGCAGTGCTAGAGATCCCCGTGAGCGGGGGCAAGCTTACAATGAGCAGTTCTTC. Its protein product is CSARDPRERGQAYNEQFF.